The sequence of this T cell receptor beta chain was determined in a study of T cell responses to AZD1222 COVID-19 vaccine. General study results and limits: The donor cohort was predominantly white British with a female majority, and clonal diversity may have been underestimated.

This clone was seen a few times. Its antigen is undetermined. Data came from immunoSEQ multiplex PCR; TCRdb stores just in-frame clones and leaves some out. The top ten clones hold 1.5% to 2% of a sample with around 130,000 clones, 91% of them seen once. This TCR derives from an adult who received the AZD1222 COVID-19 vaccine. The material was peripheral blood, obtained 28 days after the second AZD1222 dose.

The CDR3, as DNA: TGTGCCAGCAGCTCCGGACAACTAGAGGCTTTCTTT. Its translation is CASSSGQLEAFF. The chain has TRBV7-9 and TRBJ1-1; a possible D gene is TRBD1 (5 bases). Trimming took 4 bases from V and 11 from J, leaving 14 bases between them. This CDR3 spans 12 amino acids. Germline V gives CDR1 SEHNR, CDR2 FQNEAQ (reference sequence).